This T cell receptor (beta chain) was identified during a study of human T cells and chemical hapten exposure. The library gave individual cDNA molecules unique molecular identifiers. A single record per CDR3 protein comes from TCRdb applying MiXCR to the RACE reads. This table holds 300,000 to 450,000 distinct CDR3 sequences, about 5.1% found once. Time point denoted: pre-sensitization, week 0. Regarding treatment: therapeutic diphenylcyclopropenone sensitization with weekly scalp DPC. This clonotype came up many times. This clonotype was sampled from a woman in her forties or fifties with alopecia areata. Some clones in this sample may be carry-over from other donors' samples. Material: whole blood, obtained in connection with sensitization to the hapten diphenylcyclopropenone (DPC).

This CDR3 is CASSSTGMGSQETQYF. The DNA of the CDR3 is TGCGCCAGCAGCAGCACAGGGATGGGGTCCCAAGAGACCCAGTACTTC. The chain joins TRBV5-1 to TRBJ2-5; perhaps TRBD1 as D (6 bases). Trimming shortened V by 4 bases and J by 1 base, and 17 bases separated the two germline ends. The length of the CDR3 is 16 residues. Germline CDR1 reads SGHRS; CDR2 reads YFSETQ.